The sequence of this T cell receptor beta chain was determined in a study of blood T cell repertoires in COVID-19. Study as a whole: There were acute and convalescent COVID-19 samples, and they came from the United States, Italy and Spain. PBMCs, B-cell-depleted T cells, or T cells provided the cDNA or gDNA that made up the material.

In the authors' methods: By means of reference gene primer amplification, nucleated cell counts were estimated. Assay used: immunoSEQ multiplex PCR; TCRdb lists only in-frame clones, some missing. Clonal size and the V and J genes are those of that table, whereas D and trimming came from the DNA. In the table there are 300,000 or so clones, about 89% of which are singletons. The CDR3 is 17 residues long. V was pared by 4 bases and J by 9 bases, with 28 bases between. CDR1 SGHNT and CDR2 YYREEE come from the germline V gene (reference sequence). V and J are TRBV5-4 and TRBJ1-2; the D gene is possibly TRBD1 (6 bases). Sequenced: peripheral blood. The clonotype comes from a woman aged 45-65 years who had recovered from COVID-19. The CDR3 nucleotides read TGTGCCAGCAGCATGCCGCCGGCCGGGGCTACAGGGCGAAGCTACACCTTC. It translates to CASSMPPAGATGRSYTF.